This T cell receptor (beta chain) was obtained from a study of blood T cell repertoires in COVID-19. Original processing methods: Amplification of reference gene primers was used by the study to estimate nucleated cell counts. Produced via immunoSEQ multiplex PCR; TCRdb's table is partial and in-frame only. D and trimming come from the DNA, and the V and J calls and clone size come from that table. This table holds hundreds of thousands of clones, about 89% found once. This clone showed up just once. CDR1 and CDR2 from the germline V gene are SQVTM and ANQGSEA. J lost 4 bases, V lost 7 bases, and 6 bases had no gene match. This CDR3 has 13 residues.

Sequenced material: peripheral blood. The V and J genes are TRBV29-1 and TRBJ2-7; 11 bases fit TRBD1. The sequence was collected from a woman aged 50 to 60 with COVID-19, enrolled during active disease. The CDR3 protein is CSGRDRGAYEQYF. The CDR3 bases are TGCAGCGGCCGGGACAGGGGGGCTTACGAGCAGTACTTC.